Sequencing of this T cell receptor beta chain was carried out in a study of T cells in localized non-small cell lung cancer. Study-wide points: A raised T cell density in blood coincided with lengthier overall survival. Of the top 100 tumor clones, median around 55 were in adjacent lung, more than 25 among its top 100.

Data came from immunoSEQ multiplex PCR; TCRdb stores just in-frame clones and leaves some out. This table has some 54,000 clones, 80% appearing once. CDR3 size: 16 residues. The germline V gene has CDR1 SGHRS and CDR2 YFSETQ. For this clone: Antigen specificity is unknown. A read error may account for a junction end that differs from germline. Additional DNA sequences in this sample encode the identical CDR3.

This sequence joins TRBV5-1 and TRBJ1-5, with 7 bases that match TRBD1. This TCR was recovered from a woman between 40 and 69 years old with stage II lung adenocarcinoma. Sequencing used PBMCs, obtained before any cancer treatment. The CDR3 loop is CASSPGDSGFNQPQHF. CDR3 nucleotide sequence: TGCGCCAGCAGCCCCGGGGACAGTGGATTCAATCAGCCTCAGCATTTT.